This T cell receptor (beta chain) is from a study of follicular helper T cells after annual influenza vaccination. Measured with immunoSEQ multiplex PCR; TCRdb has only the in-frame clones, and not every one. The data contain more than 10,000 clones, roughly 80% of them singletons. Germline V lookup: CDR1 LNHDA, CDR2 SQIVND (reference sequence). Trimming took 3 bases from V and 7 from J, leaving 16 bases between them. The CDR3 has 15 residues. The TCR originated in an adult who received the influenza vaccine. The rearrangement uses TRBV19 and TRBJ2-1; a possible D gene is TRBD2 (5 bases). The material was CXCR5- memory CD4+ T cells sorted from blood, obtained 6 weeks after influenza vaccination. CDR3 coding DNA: TGTGCCAGTAGTATTTTGCCGGGATTGGGGAATGAGCAGTTCTTC. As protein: CASSILPGLGNEQFF.